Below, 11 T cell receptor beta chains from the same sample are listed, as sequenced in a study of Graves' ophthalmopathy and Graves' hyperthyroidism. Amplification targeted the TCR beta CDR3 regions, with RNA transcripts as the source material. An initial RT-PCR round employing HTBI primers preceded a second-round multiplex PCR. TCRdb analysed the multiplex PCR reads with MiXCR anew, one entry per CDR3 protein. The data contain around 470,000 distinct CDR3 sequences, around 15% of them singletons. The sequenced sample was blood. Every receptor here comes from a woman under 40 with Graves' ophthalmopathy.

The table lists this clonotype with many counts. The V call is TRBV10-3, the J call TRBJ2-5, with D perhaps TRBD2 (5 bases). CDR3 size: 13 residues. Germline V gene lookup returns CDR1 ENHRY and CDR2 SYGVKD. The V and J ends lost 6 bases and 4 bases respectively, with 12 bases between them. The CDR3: CAIRAGVGETQYF. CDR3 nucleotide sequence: TGTGCCATCAGGGCCGGGGTCGGAGAGACCCAGTACTTC.

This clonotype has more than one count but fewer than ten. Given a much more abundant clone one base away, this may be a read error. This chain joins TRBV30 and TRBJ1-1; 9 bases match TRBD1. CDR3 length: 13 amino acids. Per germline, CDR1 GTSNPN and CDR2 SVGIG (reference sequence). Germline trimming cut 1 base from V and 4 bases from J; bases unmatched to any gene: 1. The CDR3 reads CAWSATGGTEAFF. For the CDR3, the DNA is TGTGCCTGGAGTGCGACAGGGGGCACTGAAGCTTTCTTT.

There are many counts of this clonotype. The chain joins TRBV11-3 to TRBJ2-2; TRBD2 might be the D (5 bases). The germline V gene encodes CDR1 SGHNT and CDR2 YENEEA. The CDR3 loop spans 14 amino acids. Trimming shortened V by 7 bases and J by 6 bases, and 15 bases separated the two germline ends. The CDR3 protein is CASTYLTGAGELFF. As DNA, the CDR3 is TGTGCCAGCACCTACCTGACCGGGGCCGGGGAGCTGTTTTTT.

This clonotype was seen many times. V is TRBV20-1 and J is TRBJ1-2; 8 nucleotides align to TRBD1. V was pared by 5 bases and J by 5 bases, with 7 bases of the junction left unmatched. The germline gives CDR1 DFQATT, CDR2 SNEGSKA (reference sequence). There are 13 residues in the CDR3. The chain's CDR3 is CSAPTGGGYGYTF. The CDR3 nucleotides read TGCAGTGCTCCCACAGGGGGTGGGTATGGCTACACCTTC.

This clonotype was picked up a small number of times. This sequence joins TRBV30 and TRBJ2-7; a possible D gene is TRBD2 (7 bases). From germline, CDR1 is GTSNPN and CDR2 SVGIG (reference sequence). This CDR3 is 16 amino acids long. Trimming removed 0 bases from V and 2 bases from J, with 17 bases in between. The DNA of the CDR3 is TGTGCCTGGAGTGTACTGGGGGGGGCCTGGACCTACGAGCAGTACTTC. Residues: CAWSVLGGAWTYEQYF.

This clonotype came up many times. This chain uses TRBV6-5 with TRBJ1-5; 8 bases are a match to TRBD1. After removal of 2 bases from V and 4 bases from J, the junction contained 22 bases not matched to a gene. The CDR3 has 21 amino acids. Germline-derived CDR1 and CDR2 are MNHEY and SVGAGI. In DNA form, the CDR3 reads TGTGCCAGCAGTTACCGCCACACGTTTGGACAGGGTTTTGGGAGTAATCAGCCCCAGCATTTT. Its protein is CASSYRHTFGQGFGSNQPQHF.

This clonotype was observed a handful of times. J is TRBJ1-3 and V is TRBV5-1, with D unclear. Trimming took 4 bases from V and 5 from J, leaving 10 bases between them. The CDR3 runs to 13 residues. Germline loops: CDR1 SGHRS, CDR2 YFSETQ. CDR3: CASSTGWRNTIYF. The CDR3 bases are TGCGCCAGCAGCACGGGGTGGAGAAACACCATATATTTT.

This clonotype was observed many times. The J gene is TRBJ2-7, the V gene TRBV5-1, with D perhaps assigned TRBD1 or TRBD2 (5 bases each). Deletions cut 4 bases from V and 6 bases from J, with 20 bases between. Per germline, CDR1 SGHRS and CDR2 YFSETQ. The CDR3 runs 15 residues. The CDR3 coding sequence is TGCGCCAGCAGCGTGGGGACGCTCCAAAGCGGCGAGCAGTACTTC. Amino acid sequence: CASSVGTLQSGEQYF.

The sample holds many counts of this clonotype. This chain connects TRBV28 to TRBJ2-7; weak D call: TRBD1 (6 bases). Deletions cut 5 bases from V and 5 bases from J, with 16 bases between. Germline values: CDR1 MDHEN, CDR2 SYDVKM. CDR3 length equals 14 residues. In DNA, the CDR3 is TGTGCCAGCAGTCGCAGGGGATTCGGTGACGAGCAGTACTTC. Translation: CASSRRGFGDEQYF.

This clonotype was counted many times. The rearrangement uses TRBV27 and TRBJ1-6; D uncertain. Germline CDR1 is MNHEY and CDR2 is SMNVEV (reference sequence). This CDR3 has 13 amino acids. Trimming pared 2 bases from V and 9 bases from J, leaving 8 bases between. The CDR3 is CASSLELVSPLHF. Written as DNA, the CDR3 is TGTGCCAGCAGTTTAGAGTTGGTTTCACCCCTCCACTTT.

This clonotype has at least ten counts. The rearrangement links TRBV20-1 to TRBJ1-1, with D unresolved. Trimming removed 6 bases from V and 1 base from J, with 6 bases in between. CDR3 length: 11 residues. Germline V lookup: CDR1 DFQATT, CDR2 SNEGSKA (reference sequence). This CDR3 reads CSAARNTEAFF. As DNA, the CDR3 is TGCAGTGCGGCGAGGAACACTGAAGCTTTCTTT.